This TCR beta chain is from a study of regulatory T cells in long-lasting Graves disease. With iRepertoire HTBI primers and Arm-PCR of CDR3 regions, TCR beta libraries were built. TCRdb reanalysed the multiplex PCR reads using MiXCR and keeps one entry per CDR3 protein. There are approximately 400,000 distinct CDR3 sequences in the sample; less than 25% occur only once, and about 20% lies in the top ten. Worth noting for this clonotype: The CDR3 ends on some other residue instead of the conserved phenylalanine or tryptophan, so this is likely a read error.

Time point reported: persistent/refractory GD, antithyroid drugs over 5 years with positive TRAb. RNA isolated from PBMCs was used to make the TCR library. The source was peripheral blood mononuclear cells (PBMCs), collected when the disease was refractory, from a patient treated with antithyroid drugs. This receptor was taken from a female donor with Graves disease.

CDR3 bases: TGTGCCAGCAGCCTGTTTCAATACTCGAGCTCCTACGAGCAGTACTCC. This codes for CASSLFQYSSSYEQYS. The V gene is TRBV28, the J gene TRBJ2-7; D is unresolved. Looked up from germline, CDR1 is MDHEN and CDR2 is SYDVKM. The V end was cut by 6 bases, the J end by 0 bases, with 18 bases between. This CDR3 is 16 amino acids long.